The source of this T cell receptor (beta chain) is a study of cytomegalovirus exposure and HLA in healthy donors. Whole-study findings and limits: In a later analysis, across HLA loci, associated TCR counts were highest for DRB1, lowest for HLA-C. Under in vitro conditions, a few CMV-associated chains were confirmed as specific for CMV antigens.

A multiplex PCR was run with 60 Vbeta primers and 13 Jbeta primers. Clones were read by immunoSEQ multiplex PCR, and TCRdb kept only the in-frame ones, dropping some. This table holds 200,000 to 250,000 clones, around 83% found once. Concerning this clone itself: Its antigen is not identified.

Germline values: CDR1 MNHEY, CDR2 SVGAGI. Trimming shortened V by 0 bases and J by 8 bases, and 16 bases separated the two germline ends. The CDR3 is made up of 15 amino acids. This TCR derives from a girl aged 10 to 17 in good health and CMV-seronegative. The V call is TRBV6-5, the J call TRBJ1-2; unclear D gene. The sample consisted of PBMCs. CDR3 in amino acids: CASSYSRGPDGGYTF. DNA for the CDR3: TGTGCCAGCAGTTACTCGAGAGGCCCCGACGGGGGCTACACCTTC.